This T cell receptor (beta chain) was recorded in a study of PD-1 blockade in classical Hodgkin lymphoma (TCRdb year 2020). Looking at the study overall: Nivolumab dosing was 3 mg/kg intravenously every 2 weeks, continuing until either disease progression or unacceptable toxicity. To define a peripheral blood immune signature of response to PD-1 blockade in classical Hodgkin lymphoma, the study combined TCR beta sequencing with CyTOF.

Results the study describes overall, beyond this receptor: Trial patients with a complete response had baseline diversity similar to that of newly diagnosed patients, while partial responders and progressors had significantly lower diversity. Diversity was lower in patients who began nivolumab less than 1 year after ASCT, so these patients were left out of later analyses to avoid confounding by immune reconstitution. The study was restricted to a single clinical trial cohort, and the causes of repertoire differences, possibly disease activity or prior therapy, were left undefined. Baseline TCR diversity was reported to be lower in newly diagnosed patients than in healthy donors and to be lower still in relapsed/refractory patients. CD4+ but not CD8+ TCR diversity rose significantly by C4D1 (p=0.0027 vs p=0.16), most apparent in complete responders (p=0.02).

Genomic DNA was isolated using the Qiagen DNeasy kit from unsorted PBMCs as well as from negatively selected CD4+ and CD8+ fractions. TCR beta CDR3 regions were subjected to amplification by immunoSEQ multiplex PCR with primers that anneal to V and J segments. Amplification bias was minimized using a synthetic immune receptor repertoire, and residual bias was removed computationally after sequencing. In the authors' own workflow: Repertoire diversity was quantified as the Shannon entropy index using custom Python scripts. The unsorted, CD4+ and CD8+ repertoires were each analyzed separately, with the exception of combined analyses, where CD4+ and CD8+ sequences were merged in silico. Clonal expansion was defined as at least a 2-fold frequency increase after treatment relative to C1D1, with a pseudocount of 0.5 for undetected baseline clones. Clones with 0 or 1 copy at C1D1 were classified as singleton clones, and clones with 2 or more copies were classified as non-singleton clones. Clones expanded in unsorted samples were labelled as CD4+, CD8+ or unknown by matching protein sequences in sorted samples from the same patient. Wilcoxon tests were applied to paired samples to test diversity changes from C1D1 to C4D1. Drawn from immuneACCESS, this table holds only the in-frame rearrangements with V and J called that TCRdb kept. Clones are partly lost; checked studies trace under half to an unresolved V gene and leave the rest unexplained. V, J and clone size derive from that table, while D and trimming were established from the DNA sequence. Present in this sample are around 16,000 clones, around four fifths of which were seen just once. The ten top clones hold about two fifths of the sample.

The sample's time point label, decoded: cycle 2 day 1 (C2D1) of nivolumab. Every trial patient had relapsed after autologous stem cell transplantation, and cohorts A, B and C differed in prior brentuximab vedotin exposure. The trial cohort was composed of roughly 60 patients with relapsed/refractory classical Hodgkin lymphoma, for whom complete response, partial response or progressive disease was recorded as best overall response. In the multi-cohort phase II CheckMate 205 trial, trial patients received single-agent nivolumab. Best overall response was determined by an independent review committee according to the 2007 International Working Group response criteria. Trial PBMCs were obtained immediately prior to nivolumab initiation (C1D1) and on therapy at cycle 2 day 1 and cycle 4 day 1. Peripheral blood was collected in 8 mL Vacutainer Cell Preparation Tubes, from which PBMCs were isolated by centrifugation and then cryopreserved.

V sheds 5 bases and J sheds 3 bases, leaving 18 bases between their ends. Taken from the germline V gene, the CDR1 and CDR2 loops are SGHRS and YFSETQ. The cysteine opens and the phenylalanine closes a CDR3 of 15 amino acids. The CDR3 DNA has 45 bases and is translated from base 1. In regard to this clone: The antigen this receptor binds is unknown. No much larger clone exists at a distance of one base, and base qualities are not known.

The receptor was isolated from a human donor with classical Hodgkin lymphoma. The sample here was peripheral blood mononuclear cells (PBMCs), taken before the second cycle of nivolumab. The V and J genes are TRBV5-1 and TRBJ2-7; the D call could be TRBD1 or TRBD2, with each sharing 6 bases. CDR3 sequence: CASRVRGGTHYEQYF. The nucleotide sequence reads TGCGCCAGCAGGGTCCGGGGCGGGACACACTACGAGCAGTACTTC.